This note documents a single T cell receptor beta chain sequence. Germline V gene data show CDR1 as MNHEY and CDR2 as SMNVEV (reference sequence). The CDR3 consists of 16 residues. Losses at the gene ends were 6 bases for V and 0 bases for J; bases not matched to a gene: 9. The source of the sample is a study of blood T cell repertoires in COVID-19. About the study: T cells, B-cell-depleted T cells, or PBMCs supplied cDNA or gDNA.

Per the study methods: Quantification of nucleated cells was approximated via reference gene primer amplification. Only in-frame clones appear in the TCRdb table, and some are missing; sequencing was by immunoSEQ multiplex PCR. D and trimming come from the DNA, and the V and J calls and clone size come from that table. Among fewer than 300,000 clones listed, approximately 87% were seen once. The TCR comes from an older woman with active or convalescent COVID-19. Material: peripheral blood. This rearrangement joins TRBV27 to TRBJ2-3, with 7 bases identical to TRBD2. CDR3 residues: CASSPTSALSTDTQYF. The CDR3 DNA reads as TGTGCCAGCAGCCCTACTAGCGCCCTTAGCACAGATACGCAGTATTTT.